This T cell receptor (beta chain) was sequenced in a study of tumor-infiltrating lymphocytes in primary liver carcinoma. Across the study: Samples yielded about 3.5 to 7.5 million productive TCRbeta reads, similar across tissue types. Study results and limitations: Overlap between tumor regions exceeded overlap of tumor with adjacent tissue or blood.

With a constant-region primer, TCR beta cDNA was made from approximately 450 ng of total RNA. Libraries of TCR beta came from three nested multiplex PCR rounds with slightly modified ARM-PCR. Each CDR3 protein is one row after TCRdb ran MiXCR on the multiplex PCR reads. The data show roughly 80,000 distinct CDR3 sequences, about three quarters seen once. The tissue used was unsorted bulk material of 20-30 mg. RNA and DNA were co-extracted from it with the AllPrep DNA/RNA mini kit. Surgical resection served as treatment for the primary liver carcinoma of these patients. Points on this clonotype: The antigen is unknown.

The clonotype comes from a man aged 35 to 55 with primary liver carcinoma and hepatitis B virus infection. Sequenced: tumor-adjacent normal liver tissue.

CDR3: CASSGGTSGNSYNEQFF. In nucleotides, the CDR3 is TGTGCCAGCAGTGGCGGGACTAGCGGAAATTCCTACAATGAGCAGTTCTTC. The V and J genes are TRBV2 and TRBJ2-1; TRBD2 aligns across 11 bases. CDR1 SNHLY and CDR2 FYNNEI come from the germline V gene. The trim removed 4 bases at V and 1 base at J, leaving 6 bases unmatched. This CDR3 has 17 amino acids. The whole variable domain, remainder taken from reference TRBV2 and TRBJ2-1, is EPEVTQTPSHQVTQMGQEVILRCVPISNHLYFYWYRQILGQKVEFLVSFYNNEISEKSEIFDDQFSVERPDGSNFTLKIRSTKLEDSAMYFCASSGGTSGNSYNEQFFGPGTRLTVL.